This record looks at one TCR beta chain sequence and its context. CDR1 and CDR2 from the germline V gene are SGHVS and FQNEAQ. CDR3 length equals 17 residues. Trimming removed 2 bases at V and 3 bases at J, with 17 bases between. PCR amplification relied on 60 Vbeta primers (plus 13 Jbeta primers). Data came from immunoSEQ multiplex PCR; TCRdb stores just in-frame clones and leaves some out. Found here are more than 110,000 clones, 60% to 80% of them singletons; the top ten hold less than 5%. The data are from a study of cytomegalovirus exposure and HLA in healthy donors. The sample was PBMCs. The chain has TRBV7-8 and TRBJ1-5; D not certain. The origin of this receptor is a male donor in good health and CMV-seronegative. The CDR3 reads CASSLFNQNGNNQPQHF. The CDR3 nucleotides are TGTGCCAGCAGCTTATTTAATCAGAACGGGAACAATCAGCCCCAGCATTTT.